The next 24 T cell receptor beta chains were all read from a single sample in a study of T cells in Graves' hyperthyroidism and ophthalmopathy (dated by TCRdb to between 2018 and 2021). The library was obtained by multiplex PCR. TCRdb records Illumina HiSeq 2000 as the sequencer. The TCR beta CDR3 regions were amplified from RNA transcripts. The first round of RT-PCR for the TCR CDR3 was performed with the HTBI primer set and the Qiagen OneStep RT-PCR kit. TCRdb trimmed public reads at Q25 via fastp, called clones via MiXCR and kept in-frame beta chains. All rows with the same CDR3 protein become a single entry with the most common DNA and genes. For this sample the table gives about 540,000 distinct CDR3 sequences, of which roughly 50% were detected only once. The ten largest clonotypes hold approximately 8.2% of the sample. What was sequenced was peripheral blood or thyroid tissue (not recorded which). These receptors originate from a young woman with Graves' hyperthyroidism. Donor details come from another sample of the same person, matched by shared clones.

There are many counts of this clonotype. The chain links TRBV24-1 to TRBJ2-5; D call uncertain. V dropped 5 bases and J dropped 4 bases, with 13 bases sitting between them. Germline V gene data show CDR1 as KGHDR and CDR2 as SFDVKD. This CDR3 is 14 amino acids long. The CDR3, as DNA: TGTGCCACCAGTGGAGAGACGAGGCGAGAGACCCAGTACTTC. Translated, it gives CATSGETRRETQYF.

The gene calls are TRBV5-1 and TRBJ2-5, with D perhaps matching TRBD1 (6 bases). CDR1 is SGHRS and CDR2 is YFSETQ in the germline V gene. This CDR3 is 15 amino acids long. Trimming cost V 7 bases and J 2 bases, with 18 bases left between them. The chain's CDR3 is CASASSGTLQETQYF. CDR3 in DNA: TGCGCCAGCGCTTCCTCCGGGACACTGCAAGAGACCCAGTACTTC.

Notes on this clonotype: A much more abundant neighbour one base away suggests this may be a read error. The rearrangement joins TRBV7-2 to TRBJ1-2; TRBD1 matches 7 bases. The germline CDR1 and CDR2 sequences are SGHTA and FQGNSA. The CDR3 is 15 amino acids. In DNA form, the CDR3 reads TGTGCCGGCAGCTTATCCCCCGACAGGGTCTATGGCTACACCTTC. Encoded protein: CAGSLSPDRVYGYTF.

With regard to this clonotype: One end of the junction varies from germline; a read error may be responsible. V and J are TRBV7-2 and TRBJ1-1, with TRBD1 as a possible D gene (6 bases). The CDR3 loop spans 16 amino acids. The germline V gene encodes CDR1 SGHTA and CDR2 FQGNSA. The chain's CDR3 is CASSLARTGMNTGAFF. In DNA, the CDR3 is TGTGCCAGCAGCTTAGCGCGCACAGGGATGAACACTGGAGCTTTCTTT. Based on the CDR3 plus reference TRBV7-2 and TRBJ1-1, the full variable domain is GAGVSQSPSNKVTEKGKDVELRCDPISGHTALYWYRQSLGQGLEFLIYFQGNSAPDKSGLPSDRFSAERTGGSVSTLTIQRTQQEDSAVYLCASSLARTGMNTGAFFGQGTRLTVV.

There are a few counts of this clonotype. V and J are TRBV10-3 and TRBJ1-2; the match to TRBD1 covers 8 bases. Losses at the gene ends were 5 bases for V and 4 bases for J; bases not matched to a gene: 3. The germline V gene has CDR1 ENHRY and CDR2 SYGVKD. The CDR3 is made up of 13 amino acids. CDR3 in DNA: TGTGCCATCAGTTCCGGACAGGGCTATGGCTACACCTTC. Its translation: CAISSGQGYGYTF.

This clonotype was counted ten times or more. J is TRBJ2-5 and V is TRBV29-1; D is perhaps TRBD1 (6 bases). Germline V CDR1 and CDR2: SQVTM, ANQGSEA. The CDR3 contains 14 residues. Trimming took off 4 bases at V and 2 bases at J, with 14 bases between the two ends. CDR3 DNA sequence: TGCAGCGTTGTGGGGGCAAGGGGGCAAGAGACCCAGTACTTC. Translation: CSVVGARGQETQYF.

The rearrangement uses TRBV2 and TRBJ1-6, with no clear D. V lost 5 bases and J lost 8, with 19 bases in between. The length of the CDR3 is 16 residues. CDR1 and CDR2 from the germline V gene are SNHLY and FYNNEI. The CDR3 DNA sequence: TGTGCCAGCAGTTATTTCGGGCCCTCCGGCGATTCACCCCTCCACTTT. Its protein product is CASSYFGPSGDSPLHF.

The V gene is TRBV7-6, the J gene TRBJ2-5, with 9 positions matching TRBD2. V trimming: 1 base; J trimming: 8 bases; junction bases outside the gene matches: 5. The CDR3 sequence is 14 residues long. CDR1 is SGHVS, CDR2 FNYEAQ, per germline. The CDR3 loop reads CASSLGLAGVTQYF. Written as DNA, the CDR3 is TGTGCCAGCAGCTTAGGATTAGCGGGAGTAACCCAGTACTTC.

Concerning this clonotype itself: Because it lacks the conserved phenylalanine or tryptophan at the end, this CDR3 is likely a read error. The limits of the CDR3 on the DNA are not certain, so only TCRdb's listed CDR3 is given. The chain combines TRBV29-1 with TRBJ2-6; the table's D call of TRBD1 was not tested on the DNA. CDR1 is SQVTM, CDR2 ANQGSEA, per germline. Inclusive of both ends, the CDR3 amounts to 8 amino acids. The CDR3: CSVSKQGL.

This clonotype was seen at least ten times. V and J are TRBV2 and TRBJ2-7; 8 bases align to TRBD1. This CDR3 has 12 residues. Germline loops: CDR1 SNHLY, CDR2 FYNNEI. The V segment lost 5 bases and the J segment 7 bases; nucleotides outside the gene matches: 4. CDR3 in DNA: TGTGCCAGCAGTCGGACAGGGTGGGAGCAGTACTTC. It is translated as CASSRTGWEQYF.

This chain connects TRBV7-9 to TRBJ1-5; the D is unclear. The V and J ends lost 3 bases and 5 bases respectively, with 11 bases between them. The CDR3 runs 14 residues. Germline loops: CDR1 SEHNR, CDR2 FQNEAQ (reference sequence). The CDR3 region is CASSFAGGHQPQHF. CDR3 coding DNA: TGTGCCAGCAGCTTCGCAGGTGGTCATCAGCCCCAGCATTTT.

Comments on this clonotype: This could be a read error, since a much larger clone is one nucleotide away. The chain carries TRBV19 and TRBJ1-5; 7 bases line up with TRBD1. The V gene's germline CDR1 is LNHDA and CDR2 SQIVND (reference sequence). This CDR3 comprises 15 residues. Trimming at V came to 3 bases and at J to 2 bases, leaving 4 bases not matched to a gene. CDR3 loop: CASSMGQHGNQPQHF. The DNA of the CDR3 is TGTGCCAGTAGTATGGGACAGCATGGCAATCAGCCCCAGCATTTT.

To note about this clonotype: A much bigger clone sits one base away, suggesting this may be a read error. The chain employs TRBV2 and TRBJ1-5; a weak D match, TRBD1 (6 bases). The CDR3 runs to 14 residues. The germline gives CDR1 SNHLY, CDR2 FYNNEI. The CDR3 DNA reads as TGTGCCGGCAGGGTGACAGGATTCAATCAGCCCCAGCATTTT. Residues: CAGRVTGFNQPQHF.

This clonotype was found a few times. The chain uses TRBV15 and TRBJ2-7, with D possibly being TRBD1 (6 bases). Trimming stripped 0 bases from V and 1 base from J, with 10 bases between. This CDR3 is 15 amino acids long. From germline, CDR1 is LNHNV and CDR2 YYDKDF (reference sequence). CDR3 region: CATSREVGGSYEQYF. The DNA of the CDR3 is TGTGCCACCAGCAGAGAAGTAGGGGGTTCCTACGAGCAGTACTTC.

This clonotype came up many times. CDR3 bases: TGTGCCAGCAGCCACGTTACTCAGACGGGTGAAGCTTTCTTT. Translated, it gives CASSHVTQTGEAFF. The chain carries TRBV4-2 and TRBJ1-1; D call uncertain. The CDR3 runs to 14 residues. The V end was cut by 3 bases, the J end by 7 bases, with 15 bases between. CDR1 and CDR2 from the germline V gene are LGHNA and YNFKEQ.

V usage is TRBV7-2 and J usage is TRBJ2-1, with D possibly being TRBD1 (6 bases). V shed 1 base and J shed 2 bases, with 6 bases lying between them. This CDR3 spans 14 amino acids. CDR1 and CDR2 from the germline V gene are SGHTA and FQGNSA. The CDR3 is CASSLGTAYNEQFF. CDR3 in DNA: TGTGCCAGCAGCTTAGGGACAGCCTACAATGAGCAGTTCTTC.

This clonotype was found many times. Here the CDR3 reads CSVEKGRLKNTEAFF. For the CDR3, the DNA is TGCAGCGTTGAGAAGGGGCGCCTGAAGAACACTGAAGCTTTCTTT. The V and J genes are TRBV29-1 and TRBJ1-1; perhaps TRBD1 as D (5 bases). With 3 bases removed from V and 1 base from J, the gap between germline ends came to 15 bases. The V gene's germline CDR1 is SQVTM and CDR2 ANQGSEA. The CDR3 extends over 15 amino acids.

The V call is TRBV2, the J call TRBJ1-1; D ambiguous. Deletions cut 7 bases from V and 0 bases from J, with 9 bases between. Germline-derived CDR1 and CDR2 are SNHLY and FYNNEI. There are 13 residues in the CDR3. In nucleotides, the CDR3 is TGTGCCAGCAACGGGCTTATGAACACTGAAGCTTTCTTT. Its protein product is CASNGLMNTEAFF.

The V and J genes are TRBV2 and TRBJ2-7; a weak D match, TRBD2 (5 bases). The CDR3 consists of 11 residues. CDR1 is SNHLY, CDR2 FYNNEI, per germline. V lost 11 bases, J lost 7 bases, and 15 bases lay in between. The CDR3 nucleotides are TGTGCCGGTCTAGGAGAGCGGGAGCAGTACTTC. It specifies CAGLGEREQYF.

The chain carries TRBV7-3 and TRBJ1-1; D unresolved. Germline CDR1 reads SGHTA; CDR2 reads FQGTGA. Trimming took off 11 bases at V and 3 bases at J, with 16 bases between the two ends. The length of the CDR3 is 13 residues. CDR3 protein: CAWSAQMDTEAFF. The CDR3 DNA reads as TGTGCCTGGAGTGCACAAATGGACACTGAAGCTTTCTTT.

This clonotype was recorded many times. This chain links TRBV29-1 with TRBJ1-1, with unresolved D. Trimming removed 7 bases from V and 5 bases from J, with 20 bases in between. The CDR3 loop spans 14 amino acids. Germline lookup yields CDR1 SQVTM and CDR2 ANQGSEA. This CDR3 is CSGQAGAKGTEAFF. CDR3 nucleotides: TGCAGCGGCCAAGCTGGTGCAAAGGGTACTGAAGCTTTCTTT.

The gene calls are TRBV15 and TRBJ2-3; D tentatively reads TRBD1 or TRBD2 (5 bases each). The CDR3 extends over 16 amino acids. Germline-derived CDR1 and CDR2 are LNHNV and YYDKDF (reference sequence). Trimming removed 3 bases from V and 3 bases from J, with 16 bases in between. CDR3 nucleotide sequence: TGTGCCACCAGCAGCCCGGTAGAGGGGTTGACAGATACGCAGTATTTT. Encoded protein: CATSSPVEGLTDTQYF. Drawing the rest from reference TRBV15 and TRBJ2-3, the complete variable domain is DAMVIQNPRYQVTQFGKPVTLSCSQTLNHNVMYWYQQKSSQAPKLLFHYYDKDFNNEADTPDNFQSRRPNTSFCFLDIRSPGLGDTAMYLCATSSPVEGLTDTQYFGPGTRLTVL.

This chain uses TRBV2 with TRBJ1-6, with unresolved D. This CDR3 contains 15 residues. Trimming removed 5 bases from V and 10 bases from J, with 18 bases in between. Germline CDR1 reads SNHLY; CDR2 reads FYNNEI. The CDR3 sequence is CASSFRSPTGSPLHF. DNA of the CDR3: TGTGCCAGCAGTTTCCGCAGCCCGACCGGCTCACCCCTCCACTTT.

At least ten counts were recorded for this clonotype. The chain employs TRBV15 and TRBJ2-5, with D perhaps TRBD2 (7 bases). The CDR3 length is 14 residues. Trimming took off 7 bases at V and 4 bases at J, with 16 bases between the two ends. In germline, CDR1 is LNHNV, CDR2 YYDKDF (reference sequence). CDR3 sequence (DNA): TGTGCCACCAAGGACGGGGGCGGGGGAGAGACCCAGTACTTC. Protein product: CATKDGGGGETQYF.